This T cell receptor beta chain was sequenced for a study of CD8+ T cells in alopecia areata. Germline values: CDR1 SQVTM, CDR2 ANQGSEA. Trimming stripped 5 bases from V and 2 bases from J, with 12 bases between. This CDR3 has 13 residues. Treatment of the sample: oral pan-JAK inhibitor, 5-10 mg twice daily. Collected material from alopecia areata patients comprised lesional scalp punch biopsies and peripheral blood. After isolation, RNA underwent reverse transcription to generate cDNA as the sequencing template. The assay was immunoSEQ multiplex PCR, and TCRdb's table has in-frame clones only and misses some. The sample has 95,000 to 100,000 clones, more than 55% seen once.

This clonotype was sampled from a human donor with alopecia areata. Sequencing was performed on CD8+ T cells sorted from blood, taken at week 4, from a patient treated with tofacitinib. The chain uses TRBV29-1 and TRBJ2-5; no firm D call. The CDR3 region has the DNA TGCAGCGTTTGCGACATAAATCAAGAGACCCAGTACTTC. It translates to CSVCDINQETQYF.